The entry below describes one T cell receptor (beta chain). The antigen is unknown. This record comes from a study of cytomegalovirus exposure and HLA in healthy donors. Broader study findings: It is likely that the observed cluster of highly shared sequence variants was a sequencing artifact. It was reported that TCR beta sequences correctly inferred the HLA-A and HLA-B alleles for most subjects. In vitro checks showed that a few CMV-associated chains really do target CMV antigens.

Per germline, CDR1 MGHDK and CDR2 SYGVNS. The CDR3 covers 14 residues. V was clipped by 5 bases and J by 6 bases, with 11 bases between them. The PCR employed 60 Vbeta primers together with 13 Jbeta primers. TCRdb's table, derived via immunoSEQ multiplex PCR, lists solely in-frame clones and lacks some. The sample lists roughly 120,000 clones, over 60% occurring once. The J gene is TRBJ1-6, the V gene TRBV25-1, with D perhaps matching TRBD1 (5 bases). The sequencing sample was made of PBMCs. The clonotype comes from a woman in her thirties or forties in good health and CMV-seropositive. Here the CDR3 DNA reads TGTGCCAGCAGTTGGGGGGTAATTAATTCACCCCTCCACTTT. It yields the protein CASSWGVINSPLHF.